These 13 T cell receptor beta chains originate from one sample sequenced in a study of blood T cells in healthy people across ages. The use of a sample-barcoded 5' primer and a J-beta primer mix characterized a second PCR of about 7 to 12 cycles. TCRdb used MiXCR to reprocess the 5' RACE reads, holding one entry per CDR3 protein. The data hold over 300,000 distinct CDR3 sequences, with about 49% observed a single time. The specimen sequenced was blood. These receptors originate from a man aged 60 to 75 in good health.

This clonotype was recorded a few times. The V gene is TRBV28, the J gene TRBJ2-1, with a possible D match to TRBD2 (5 bases). The CDR3 length is 14 residues. In germline, CDR1 is MDHEN, CDR2 SYDVKM. The germline V and J ends were trimmed by 5 bases and 5 bases, with 13 bases remaining between them. The CDR3 loop is CASSLPAGHNEQFF. The CDR3 DNA is TGTGCCAGCAGTCTCCCGGCGGGCCACAATGAGCAGTTCTTC.

The V gene is TRBV20-1, the J gene TRBJ2-7, with D possibly being TRBD1 (7 bases). Germline V gives CDR1 DFQATT, CDR2 SNEGSKA (reference sequence). Trimming took 5 bases from V and 7 from J, leaving 21 bases between them. CDR3 size: 14 residues. The CDR3 here is CSARSRGVLGEQYF. The CDR3 DNA is TGCAGTGCTCGATCCAGGGGGGTCTTGGGGGAGCAGTACTTC.

V is TRBV11-2 and J is TRBJ2-1; D remains ambiguous. V was shortened by 5 bases and J by 7 bases, with 12 bases between the two germline ends. Germline V CDR1 and CDR2: SGHAT, FQNNGV. CDR3 length: 13 amino acids. This chain's CDR3 is CASSHGLSNEQFF. Written as DNA, the CDR3 is TGTGCCAGCAGCCACGGGTTGTCGAATGAGCAGTTCTTC. The full variable domain, with the rest looked up from reference TRBV11-2 and TRBJ2-1, is EAGVAQSPRYKIIEKRQSVAFWCNPISGHATLYWYQQILGQGPKLLIQFQNNGVVDDSQLPKDRFSAERLKGVDSTLKIQPAKLEDSAVYLCASSHGLSNEQFFGPGTRLTVL.

The chain carries TRBV5-1 and TRBJ2-3; D is unclear. Germline V gives CDR1 SGHRS, CDR2 YFSETQ. The CDR3 runs to 15 residues. V was pared by 0 bases and J by 0 bases, with 8 bases between. CDR3 protein: CASSLEDGSTDTQYF. CDR3 coding DNA: TGCGCCAGCAGCTTGGAGGATGGGAGCACAGATACGCAGTATTTT.

V usage is TRBV20-1 and J usage is TRBJ2-5; D is possibly TRBD1 (6 bases). Looked up from germline, CDR1 is DFQATT and CDR2 is SNEGSKA (reference sequence). This CDR3 contains 15 residues. V was cut by 5 bases and J by 1 base, with 17 bases left in between. CDR3 coding DNA: TGCAGTGCTGATCTCAGGGGAGTCGTCCAAGAGACCCAGTACTTC. Translating it yields CSADLRGVVQETQYF.

This clonotype occurred a few times. J is TRBJ2-6 and V is TRBV7-8; 7 bases match TRBD2. V lost 5 bases and J lost 2; bases outside the gene matches: 6. There are 16 residues in the CDR3. CDR1 SGHVS and CDR2 FQNEAQ come from the germline V gene. DNA for the CDR3: TGTGCCAGCAGCCCAGTCGGGGGGACTGGGGCCAACGTCCTGACTTTC. It encodes CASSPVGGTGANVLTF. The whole variable domain, remainder taken from reference TRBV7-8 and TRBJ2-6, is GAGVSQSPRYKVAKRGQDVALRCDPISGHVSLFWYQQALGQGPEFLTYFQNEAQLDKSGLPSDRFFAERPEGSVSTLKIQRTQQEDSAVYLCASSPVGGTGANVLTFGAGSRLTVL.

A word on this clonotype: One end of the junction does not line up with germline, which may come from a read error. The chain links TRBV7-7 to TRBJ2-4, with TRBD2 as a possible D gene (8 bases). CDR1 SSHAT and CDR2 FNYEAQ come from the germline V gene (reference sequence). There are 14 residues in the CDR3. The CDR3 sequence is CASSFREGAREQYF. Here the CDR3 DNA reads TGTGCTAGCAGCTTTCGGGAGGGGGCAAGGGAGCAGTACTTC.

This clonotype occurred many times. A much larger clone differs by one base, so this may be a read error. The J gene is TRBJ2-3, the V gene TRBV7-9, with 7 nucleotides matching TRBD1. The germline V gene encodes CDR1 SEHNR and CDR2 FQNEAQ (reference sequence). Losses at the gene ends were 5 bases for V and 4 bases for J; bases not matched to a gene: 6. The CDR3 totals 14 residues. Here the CDR3 reads CASSVETGSDTQYF. The CDR3 DNA is TGTGCCAGCAGCGTAGAGACAGGGTCAGATACGCAGTATTTT.

The chain uses TRBV4-2 and TRBJ2-6; D remains ambiguous. Between the trimmed V and J ends, which lost 6 bases and 0 bases, there was a span of 21 bases. The CDR3 spans 19 residues. Germline V gives CDR1 LGHNA, CDR2 YNFKEQ. The CDR3 DNA sequence: TGTGCCAGCAGGAAAAGCCTAGGCGAGACCAGCTCTGGGGCCAACGTCCTGACTTTC. Translated: CASRKSLGETSSGANVLTF.

The CDR3 sequence is CSARADRVTGELFF. The CDR3 DNA is TGCAGTGCTAGAGCGGACAGGGTTACCGGGGAGCTGTTTTTT. The chain has TRBV20-1 and TRBJ2-2; 8 bases match TRBD1. This CDR3 comprises 14 residues. Germline CDR1 is DFQATT and CDR2 is SNEGSKA (reference sequence). The trim removed 1 base at V and 5 bases at J, leaving 3 bases unmatched.

This clonotype was seen ten or more times. The J gene is TRBJ2-5, the V gene TRBV11-3, with D possibly matching TRBD1 (5 bases). This CDR3 has 14 residues. CDR1 and CDR2 from the germline V gene are SGHNT and YENEEA. V was cut by 4 bases and J by 2 bases, with 11 bases left in between. The CDR3 DNA is TGTGCCAGCAGCTCGCCAGACAGTCAAGAGACCCAGTACTTC. Amino acids: CASSSPDSQETQYF.

This clonotype showed up just a few times. The J gene is TRBJ2-5, the V gene TRBV29-1; D is perhaps TRBD1 or TRBD2 (5 bases each). The CDR3 contains 12 residues. V was clipped by 4 bases and J by 11 bases, with 17 bases between them. Germline CDR1 is SQVTM and CDR2 is ANQGSEA. The CDR3 here is CSVAPGTREQYF. The DNA of the CDR3 is TGCAGCGTTGCCCCGGGGACGAGAGAGCAGTACTTC.

This clonotype came up a few times. The chain uses TRBV20-1 and TRBJ2-3, with TRBD2 identical over 11 bases. The V segment lost 1 base and the J segment 2 bases; nucleotides outside the gene matches: 5. Germline V lookup: CDR1 DFQATT, CDR2 SNEGSKA (reference sequence). The CDR3 consists of 16 residues. The CDR3 spells CSARGLAGGSTDTQYF. CDR3 in DNA: TGCAGTGCTAGAGGCCTAGCGGGGGGCTCCACAGATACGCAGTATTTT.